The 5 T cell receptor beta chains below come from one sample, sequenced in a study of T-cell memory formation after mild COVID-19. Using its own MiXCR run on the 5' RACE reads, TCRdb lists one record per CDR3 protein. The repertoire holds approximately 170,000 distinct CDR3 sequences, with 13% as singletons. The specimen sequenced was PBMCs or a T cell subset sorted from them (not recorded which). The receptors were gathered from a man aged 18 to 30 who had mild COVID-19 (a few samples of this study predate the infection). Cell type and time point are not known.

This clonotype appeared a few times. The J gene is TRBJ2-7, the V gene TRBV28; D might be TRBD2 (6 bases). The CDR3 is 14 amino acids. Trimming removed 3 bases at V and 5 bases at J, with 14 bases between. Germline CDR1 and CDR2: MDHEN and SYDVKM. The CDR3: CASSFGGNPNEQYF. CDR3 nucleotide sequence: TGTGCCAGCAGTTTTGGGGGGAACCCCAACGAGCAGTACTTC.

The chain is built from TRBV9 and TRBJ2-1, with D hard to call. Germline V gene lookup returns CDR1 SGDLS and CDR2 YYNGEE. The V and J ends lost 2 bases and 6 bases respectively, with 6 bases between them. The CDR3 has 12 residues. The CDR3 nucleotides read TGTGCCAGCAGCGTGGGTCCCAATGAGCAGTTCTTC. As protein: CASSVGPNEQFF.

The chain is built from TRBV4-3 and TRBJ2-1; D possibly uses TRBD1 or TRBD2 (5 bases each). Germline loops: CDR1 LGHNA, CDR2 YSLEER. This CDR3 has 13 amino acids. The V and J ends lost 4 bases and 7 bases respectively, with 11 bases between them. CDR3 bases: TGCGCCAGCAGCCTGGCATGGGGGAATGAGCAGTTCTTC. Translated, it gives CASSLAWGNEQFF.

J is TRBJ2-5 and V is TRBV4-3; 7 bases fit TRBD2. J was trimmed by 5 bases and V by 0 bases; bases with no gene match: 3. This CDR3 contains 14 residues. Germline values: CDR1 LGHNA, CDR2 YSLEER. The CDR3 nucleotides are TGCGCCAGCAGCCAAGATGGGGGGGGGGAGACCCAGTACTTC. Its translation is CASSQDGGGETQYF.

This clonotype was recorded many times. V gene TRBV7-2 combines with J gene TRBJ1-2; 7 positions agree with TRBD1. V was clipped by 6 bases and J by 8 bases; unmatched bases: 12. Germline V CDR1 and CDR2: SGHTA, FQGNSA. This CDR3 spans 14 amino acids. The DNA for the CDR3 is TGTGCCAGCAGTCGCGAGGGGGCCGCGGTAGGCTACACCTTC. This gives the protein CASSREGAAVGYTF.